Shown below are 3 T cell receptor beta chains from a single sample sequenced in a study of T cell responses to AZD1222 COVID-19 vaccine. Profiling relied on immunoSEQ multiplex PCR, and the TCRdb table lists in-frame clones only, not all of them. This table holds under 150,000 clones, 85% to 90% found once. The sample consisted of peripheral blood, taken 28 days after the second AZD1222 dose. The origin of the receptors is an adult who received the AZD1222 COVID-19 vaccine.

The chain employs TRBV3-1 (or the pseudogene TRBV3-2) and TRBJ1-5; possibly TRBD1 for D (6 bases). V lost 0 bases to trimming and J lost 1 base, with 10 bases between them. There are 16 residues in the CDR3. Germline V lookup: CDR1 LGHDT, CDR2 YNNKEL (reference sequence). DNA for the CDR3: TGTGCCAGCAGCCAAGAGGGGGCTGGGAGCAATCAGCCCCAGCATTTT. Protein sequence: CASSQEGAGSNQPQHF.

The chain uses TRBV10-3 and TRBJ2-1, with 10 bases matching TRBD2. V gave up 8 bases and J gave up 6 bases; unmatched junction bases: 7. Germline lookup yields CDR1 ENHRY and CDR2 SYGVKD. CDR3 length: 14 amino acids. The CDR3 loop is CAIREREGGNEQFF. The DNA for the CDR3 is TGTGCCATCCGCGAGCGGGAGGGTGGCAATGAGCAGTTCTTC.

The table lists this clone with a count of one. The rearrangement joins TRBV6-1 to TRBJ1-2; D is uncertain. The V gene lost 2 bases and the J gene lost 2 bases, with 12 bases spanning the gap. The CDR3 runs to 15 residues. CDR1 and CDR2 (germline): MNHNS, SASEGT. CDR3 region: CASSELGDYNYGYTF. The CDR3 nucleotides are TGTGCCAGCAGTGAATTGGGCGACTACAACTATGGCTACACCTTC.